The rows below give T cell receptor beta chains drawn from one sample of a study of graft-versus-host responses after intestinal transplantation. The protocol was immunoSEQ multiplex PCR, while the TCRdb copy is restricted to in-frame clones and leaves out a portion. The sample lists about 21,000 clones; approximately 60% were seen once. This specimen was alloreactive CD4+ T cells from a mixed lymphocyte reaction culture, taken before intestinal transplant. The receptors were gathered from a human patient who received an intestinal transplant. Both conserved end residues are part of each CDR3. Each record gives: V gene, D gene, J gene, clone size, CDR3 protein, CDR3 DNA. The D gene is left open where the match is weak. Size is omitted from some rows. Given values are once, few, many or a class for expanded clones.

v_call: TRBV7-9
d_call: TRBD1
j_call: TRBJ2-7
clone_size: .
cdr3_aa: CASSPGQGWYEQYF
cdr3_nt: TGTGCCAGCAGTCCAGGACAGGGTTGGTACGAGCAGTACTTC

v_call: TRBV28
d_call: TRBD2
j_call: TRBJ2-7
clone_size: .
cdr3_aa: CASRLAGGQAYEQYF
cdr3_nt: TGTGCCAGCAGATTAGCGGGAGGGCAGGCCTACGAGCAGTACTTC

v_call: TRBV5-1
d_call: .
j_call: TRBJ1-6
clone_size: few
cdr3_aa: CASGSSYNSPLHF
cdr3_nt: TGCGCCAGCGGCAGCTCCTATAATTCACCCCTCCACTTT

v_call: TRBV4-2
d_call: TRBD2
j_call: TRBJ2-5
clone_size: .
cdr3_aa: CASSQDAGLAAQETQYF
cdr3_nt: TGTGCCAGCAGCCAAGATGCGGGCCTAGCGGCCCAAGAGACCCAGTACTTC

v_call: TRBV18
d_call: .
j_call: TRBJ2-2
clone_size: .
cdr3_aa: CASSPGQSLSVLFF
cdr3_nt: TGTGCCAGCTCACCAGGGCAGTCCCTGTCGGTGCTGTTTTTT

v_call: TRBV7-2
d_call: .
j_call: TRBJ1-6
clone_size: .
cdr3_aa: CASSLRLGVLHF
cdr3_nt: TGTGCCAGCAGCTTACGGCTGGGAGTCCTCCACTTT

v_call: TRBV7-6
d_call: .
j_call: TRBJ1-5
clone_size: .
cdr3_aa: CASSLRQGNQPQHF
cdr3_nt: TGTGCCAGCAGCTTGAGACAGGGCAATCAGCCCCAGCATTTT

v_call: TRBV11-2
d_call: .
j_call: TRBJ2-7
clone_size: .
cdr3_aa: CASSLILQITGQGRYEQYF
cdr3_nt: TGTGCCAGCAGCTTAATTCTACAAATTACGGGCCAGGGGCGCTACGAGCAGTACTTC

v_call: TRBV7-3
d_call: TRBD1
j_call: TRBJ2-3
clone_size: .
cdr3_aa: CASSLMGQGTDTQYF
cdr3_nt: TGTGCCAGCAGCTTAATGGGACAGGGCACAGATACGCAGTATTTT

v_call: TRBV7-9
d_call: TRBD1
j_call: TRBJ1-1
clone_size: .
cdr3_aa: CASSLAVGGQGAFF
cdr3_nt: TGTGCCAGCAGCTTAGCGGTTGGTGGACAGGGGGCTTTCTTT

v_call: TRBV18
d_call: TRBD1
j_call: TRBJ1-1
clone_size: .
cdr3_aa: CASSPLIQGTEAFF
cdr3_nt: TGTGCCAGCTCACCGCTTATACAGGGGACTGAAGCTTTCTTT

v_call: TRBV21-1
d_call: .
j_call: TRBJ2-3
clone_size: .
cdr3_aa: CASSISPWTGKDTQYF
cdr3_nt: TGTGCCAGCAGCATCAGTCCCTGGACAGGTAAAGATACGCAGTATTTT

v_call: TRBV7-3
d_call: TRBD2
j_call: TRBJ2-2
clone_size: medium-sized
cdr3_aa: CASSLGTSGTGELFF
cdr3_nt: TGTGCCAGCAGCTTAGGGACTAGCGGAACCGGGGAGCTGTTTTTT

v_call: TRBV29-1
d_call: .
j_call: TRBJ2-1
clone_size: once
cdr3_aa: CSVQSGFSYNEQFF
cdr3_nt: TGCAGCGTTCAGTCAGGGTTCTCCTACAATGAGCAGTTCTTC

v_call: TRBV6-5
d_call: TRBD1
j_call: TRBJ2-5
clone_size: few
cdr3_aa: CASSYSPQGAVKTQYF
cdr3_nt: TGTGCCAGCAGTTACTCCCCCCAGGGGGCGGTTAAGACCCAGTACTTC

v_call: TRBV6-1
d_call: .
j_call: TRBJ1-2
clone_size: .
cdr3_aa: CASSEGRGINGYTF
cdr3_nt: TGTGCCAGCAGTGAGGGCAGGGGTATCAATGGCTACACCTTC

v_call: TRBV7-8
d_call: .
j_call: TRBJ2-2
clone_size: .
cdr3_aa: CASSLGIAGNTGELFF
cdr3_nt: TGTGCCAGCAGCTTAGGTATTGCGGGAAACACCGGGGAGCTGTTTTTT

v_call: TRBV30
d_call: .
j_call: TRBJ2-7
clone_size: .
cdr3_aa: CAWSYSYPFPYEQYF
cdr3_nt: TGTGCCTGGAGCTATTCCTACCCCTTTCCTTACGAGCAGTACTTC

v_call: TRBV10-3
d_call: TRBD2
j_call: TRBJ2-3
clone_size: .
cdr3_aa: CAIRVSGSADTQYF
cdr3_nt: TGTGCCATTCGGGTTAGCGGGAGTGCAGATACGCAGTATTTT

v_call: TRBV11-2
d_call: .
j_call: TRBJ2-3
clone_size: .
cdr3_aa: CASSLGLDTQYF
cdr3_nt: TGTGCCAGCAGCTTAGGGCTAGATACGCAGTATTTT

v_call: TRBV5-1
d_call: TRBD1
j_call: TRBJ2-3
clone_size: few
cdr3_aa: CASSLVGQGHKPDTQYF
cdr3_nt: TGCGCCAGCAGCTTGGTGGGACAGGGACATAAGCCAGATACGCAGTATTTT

v_call: TRBV7-3
d_call: .
j_call: TRBJ2-4
clone_size: few
cdr3_aa: CASSPKGGVIAKNIQYF
cdr3_nt: TGTGCCAGCAGCCCGAAAGGGGGGGTCATAGCCAAAAACATTCAGTACTTC

v_call: TRBV30
d_call: .
j_call: TRBJ2-1
clone_size: few
cdr3_aa: CAWSHSHSYNEQFF
cdr3_nt: TGTGCCTGGAGCCACTCCCACTCCTACAATGAGCAGTTCTTC

v_call: TRBV27
d_call: .
j_call: TRBJ1-2
clone_size: few
cdr3_aa: CASSLRGNGYTF
cdr3_nt: TGTGCCAGCAGTTTAAGGGGAAATGGCTACACCTTC

v_call: TRBV7-2
d_call: TRBD1
j_call: TRBJ2-1
clone_size: .
cdr3_aa: CASSLQGAGVNNEQFF
cdr3_nt: TGTGCCAGCAGCTTACAGGGGGCTGGGGTGAACAATGAGCAGTTCTTC

v_call: TRBV6-6
d_call: .
j_call: TRBJ1-3
clone_size: once
cdr3_aa: CASSKQALSGNTIYF
cdr3_nt: TGTGCCAGCAGTAAACAGGCGCTCTCTGGAAACACCATATATTTT

v_call: TRBV7-9
d_call: .
j_call: TRBJ1-2
clone_size: .
cdr3_aa: CASSFGKGQRHHGYTF
cdr3_nt: TGTGCCAGCAGCTTTGGAAAAGGACAGCGGCACCATGGCTACACCTTC

v_call: TRBV4-3
d_call: .
j_call: TRBJ1-6
clone_size: .
cdr3_aa: CASSQEYSYSPLHF
cdr3_nt: TGCGCCAGCAGCCAAGAGTACAGTTATTCACCCCTCCACTTT

v_call: TRBV5-1
d_call: .
j_call: TRBJ2-1
clone_size: once
cdr3_aa: CASNYWQGDEQFF
cdr3_nt: TGCGCCAGCAATTACTGGCAGGGCGATGAGCAGTTCTTC

v_call: TRBV6-1
d_call: TRBD1
j_call: TRBJ1-2
clone_size: few
cdr3_aa: CASSLTGGYGYTF
cdr3_nt: TGTGCCAGCAGTTTGACAGGGGGCTATGGCTACACCTTC

v_call: TRBV5-6
d_call: .
j_call: TRBJ1-2
clone_size: .
cdr3_aa: CASSFVGAKGNYGYTF
cdr3_nt: TGTGCCAGCAGCTTTGTAGGGGCAAAGGGAAACTATGGCTACACCTTC

v_call: TRBV7-9
d_call: .
j_call: TRBJ1-1
clone_size: .
cdr3_aa: CASSPGWDTEAFF
cdr3_nt: TGTGCCAGCAGCCCAGGGTGGGACACTGAAGCTTTCTTT

v_call: TRBV29-1
d_call: .
j_call: TRBJ2-6
clone_size: .
cdr3_aa: CSVEAYGANVLTF
cdr3_nt: TGCAGCGTTGAGGCATATGGGGCCAACGTCCTGACTTTC

v_call: TRBV6-1
d_call: TRBD2
j_call: TRBJ2-1
clone_size: .
cdr3_aa: CASKGGLAGDNEQFF
cdr3_nt: TGTGCCAGCAAGGGGGGACTAGCGGGGGACAATGAGCAGTTCTTC

v_call: TRBV6-1
d_call: TRBD1
j_call: TRBJ1-5
clone_size: .
cdr3_aa: CASSLQGGQPQHF
cdr3_nt: TGTGCCAGCAGCTTACAGGGGGGGCAGCCCCAGCATTTT

v_call: TRBV4-1
d_call: TRBD2
j_call: TRBJ2-1
clone_size: .
cdr3_aa: CASSQRWTSSGRQGEQFF
cdr3_nt: TGCGCCAGCAGCCAGCGTTGGACTTCTAGCGGGAGGCAGGGTGAGCAGTTCTTC

v_call: TRBV28
d_call: TRBD2
j_call: TRBJ2-3
clone_size: .
cdr3_aa: CASGELAGGHVDTQYF
cdr3_nt: TGTGCCAGCGGAGAACTAGCGGGAGGGCATGTGGATACGCAGTATTTT

v_call: TRBV29-1
d_call: .
j_call: TRBJ1-1
clone_size: few
cdr3_aa: CSVEMTINTEAFF
cdr3_nt: TGCAGCGTTGAAATGACAATAAACACTGAAGCTTTCTTT

v_call: TRBV9
d_call: .
j_call: TRBJ1-2
clone_size: few
cdr3_aa: CASSVAGFGGYTF
cdr3_nt: TGTGCCAGCAGCGTAGCAGGGTTTGGTGGCTACACCTTC

v_call: TRBV6-1
d_call: TRBD1
j_call: TRBJ1-5
clone_size: .
cdr3_aa: CASRRQGYQPQHF
cdr3_nt: TGTGCCAGCAGAAGACAGGGGTATCAGCCCCAGCATTTT